The 30 T cell receptor beta chains listed next were all sequenced from one sample in a study of metastatic and nonmetastatic thyroid tumors. TCRdb re-called the PCR reads via MiXCR. Among about 93,000 clones listed, roughly 12% were seen once. Until they underwent thyroid surgery, no patient had received any treatment. The sample taken for sequencing was blood. The receptors here all came from a female donor with papillary thyroid cancer or a benign thyroid nodule (not recorded which). Some clones in this sample may be carry-over from other donors' samples.

Remarks on this clone: The conserved phenylalanine or tryptophan is not found at the CDR3 terminus, so this likely reflects a read error. V is TRBV18 and J is TRBJ2-2, with unresolved D. The CDR3 covers 14 residues. The germline CDR1 and CDR2 sequences are KGHSH and LQKENI. The CDR3 region is CASSPPKVTGELFL. For the CDR3, the DNA is TGTGCCAGCTCACCCCCCAAGGTCACCGGTGAGCTGTTTCTT.

This clone came up many times. This chain connects TRBV6-1 to TRBJ1-1; maybe TRBD1 (6 bases). Germline V CDR1 and CDR2: MNHNS, SASEGT. Trimming took off 7 bases at V and 4 bases at J, with 16 bases between the two ends. CDR3 size: 14 residues. The CDR3 nucleotides read TGTGCCAGCACCCCGTACCAGGGGCGCACTGAAGCTTTCTTT. Encoded protein: CASTPYQGRTEAFF.

Ten or more counts support this clone. V is TRBV6-1 and J is TRBJ1-6, with 8 bases fitting TRBD1. Losses at the gene ends were 6 bases for V and 7 bases for J; bases not matched to a gene: 8. The CDR3 loop spans 15 amino acids. CDR1 and CDR2 (germline): MNHNS, SASEGT. CDR3: CASSLSAGGNSPLHF. The CDR3 DNA follows: TGTGCCAGCAGCCTTTCGGCAGGGGGCAATTCACCCCTCCACTTT.

This clone has at least ten counts. The V call is TRBV12-3 or TRBV12-4, the J call TRBJ1-5, with D tentatively TRBD1 (5 bases). This CDR3 spans 15 amino acids. Between the trimmed V and J ends, which lost 3 bases and 3 bases, there was a span of 12 bases. For the CDR3, the DNA is TGTGCCAGCAGTTTGGGACTCCTCCTCAATCAGCCCCAGCATTTT. Amino acids: CASSLGLLLNQPQHF.

The chain recombines TRBV11-1 with TRBJ2-2; D is perhaps TRBD1 or TRBD2 (5 bases each). The length of the CDR3 is 16 residues. Germline assignment: CDR1 SGHAT and CDR2 FQDESV (reference sequence). Trimming took off 3 bases at V and 0 bases at J, with 11 bases between the two ends. For the CDR3, the DNA is TGTGCCAGCAGCTTGGGACGCGAAACGAACACCGGGGAGCTGTTTTTT. This sequence encodes CASSLGRETNTGELFF.

This clone came up a few times. At one of its ends the junction is not consistent with the germline gene, which may arise from a read error. This rearrangement joins TRBV12-3 or TRBV12-4 to TRBJ2-5; D perhaps matches TRBD1 (5 bases). The CDR3 is 12 residues long. DNA for the CDR3: TGTGCCAGAAGTTTAGACAGTGAGACCCAGTACTTC. Its protein is CARSLDSETQYF.

This clone was counted at least ten times. The chain carries TRBV6-2 or TRBV6-3 and TRBJ1-4, with TRBD1 matching over 7 bases. There are 17 residues in the CDR3. V lost 2 bases and J lost 4; bases outside the gene matches: 10. Germline assignment: CDR1 MNHEY and CDR2 SVGEGT. In DNA form, the CDR3 reads TGTGCCAGCAGTTACCGGGACCCGGGACAGCTTAATGAAAAACTGTTTTTT. It is translated as CASSYRDPGQLNEKLFF.

This clone was seen repeatedly, ten times or more. This chain links TRBV2 with TRBJ2-3, with a possible D match to TRBD2 (5 bases). Trimming took off 4 bases at V and 2 bases at J, with 22 bases between the two ends. The CDR3 is made up of 18 amino acids. In germline, CDR1 is SNHLY, CDR2 FYNNEI. In DNA form, the CDR3 reads TGTGCCAGCAGTGGGGATGTAAGGCGGGCTTCCCCCACAGATACGCAGTATTTT. Residues: CASSGDVRRASPTDTQYF. The complete variable domain, with remaining parts taken from reference TRBV2 and TRBJ2-3, reads EPEVTQTPSHQVTQMGQEVILRCVPISNHLYFYWYRQILGQKVEFLVSFYNNEISEKSEIFDDQFSVERPDGSNFTLKIRSTKLEDSAMYFCASSGDVRRASPTDTQYFGPGTRLTVL.

This clone has ten or more counts. The rearrangement joins TRBV24-1 to TRBJ2-1; D is possibly TRBD2 (5 bases). In germline, CDR1 is KGHDR, CDR2 SFDVKD. Trimming took 2 bases from V and 12 from J, leaving 10 bases between them. The CDR3 length is 12 residues. The CDR3 DNA follows: TGTGCCACCAGTGATTACTCACGGGGGCAGTTCTTC. As protein: CATSDYSRGQFF.

This clone was counted a few times. Being one base from a much bigger clone, this may be a read error. The J gene is TRBJ2-7, the V gene TRBV29-1; D is uncertain. The ends were cut back, 6 bases at V and 7 bases at J, with 19 bases in the middle. CDR1 and CDR2 (germline): SQVTM, ANQGSEA. This CDR3 comprises 13 residues. Here the CDR3 DNA reads TGCAGCGTACGCAGCCCCGCGTTGGAGGAGCAGTACTTC. Translating gives CSVRSPALEEQYF.

This clone was seen at least ten times. The gene calls are TRBV7-2 and TRBJ2-2; D unclear. This CDR3 region has 13 residues. Trimming removed 5 bases at V and 3 bases at J, with 7 bases between. Per germline, CDR1 SGHTA and CDR2 FQGNSA. The CDR3 sequence is CASSITHTGELFF. The CDR3, as DNA: TGTGCCAGCAGCATTACACACACCGGGGAGCTGTTTTTT.

This clone was seen repeatedly, ten times or more. The chain combines TRBV9 with TRBJ2-2; D may be TRBD2 (5 bases). CDR3 length: 16 residues. Germline V lookup: CDR1 SGDLS, CDR2 YYNGEE. The V and J ends lost 0 bases and 0 bases respectively, with 9 bases between them. CDR3 region: CASSVVANPNTGELFF. CDR3 in DNA: TGTGCCAGCAGCGTAGTAGCGAACCCGAACACCGGGGAGCTGTTTTTT.

This clone has a count of ten or more. The CDR3 ends on some other residue instead of the conserved phenylalanine or tryptophan, so this is likely a read error. The J gene is TRBJ2-2, the V gene TRBV6-2 or TRBV6-3, with 8 bases aligning to TRBD1. Germline V gives CDR1 MNHEY, CDR2 SVGEGT. This CDR3 has 15 amino acids. Trimming removed 6 bases from V and 4 bases from J; junction bases left unmatched: 7. The CDR3 here is CASSGMDRVTGELFS. As DNA, the CDR3 is TGTGCCAGCAGCGGAATGGACAGGGTCACCGGGGAGCTGTTTTCT.

Comments on this clone: Possible read error: a much larger clone is one base away. Within the sample, other DNA sequences also encode this same CDR3. The rearrangement uses TRBV18 and TRBJ2-3, with unresolved D. Trimming took off 0 bases at V and 3 bases at J, with 10 bases between the two ends. CDR3 length: 15 residues. Germline lookup yields CDR1 KGHSH and CDR2 LQKENI. In nucleotides, the CDR3 is TGTGCCAGCTCACCACCGACGGGCCCGACAGATACGCAGTATTTT. It codes for CASSPPTGPTDTQYF. Full variable domain (remainder filled in from reference TRBV18 and TRBJ2-3): NAGVMQNPRHLVRRRGQEARLRCSPMKGHSHVYWYRQLPEEGLKFMVYLQKENIIDESGMPKERFSAEFPKEGPSILRIQQVVRGDSAAYFCASSPPTGPTDTQYFGPGTRLTVL.

In its sample, this clone was seen many times. The gene calls are TRBV7-9 and TRBJ1-1; no definite D call. This CDR3 is built from 12 residues. The V end lost 1 base, the J end lost 11 bases, and 11 bases lay between the germline ends. The germline V gene has CDR1 SEHNR and CDR2 FQNEAQ (reference sequence). The CDR3 reads CASSLVEIGAFF. The CDR3 DNA reads as TGTGCCAGCAGCTTAGTCGAGATTGGGGCTTTCTTT.

This clone was counted ten times or more. The chain couples TRBV6-2 or TRBV6-3 to TRBJ2-7; possible D gene TRBD1, 6 bases. Germline V gene data show CDR1 as MNHEY and CDR2 as SVGEGT. The CDR3 loop spans 12 amino acids. V lost 2 bases and J lost 13, with 15 bases in between. The CDR3 spells CASSYAQGRGYF. The CDR3 region has the DNA TGTGCCAGCAGTTACGCACAGGGACGGGGATACTTC.

This clone showed up many times. The chain joins TRBV28 to TRBJ1-6; 7 nucleotides align to TRBD1. Trimming took 4 bases from V and 9 from J; bases not matched to a gene: 9. Germline loops: CDR1 MDHEN, CDR2 SYDVKM. The CDR3 totals 15 residues. The CDR3: CASSSPQGVSSPLHF. The CDR3 nucleotides read TGTGCCAGCAGTTCACCTCAGGGGGTGTCTTCACCCCTCCACTTT.

This clone was observed many times. The chain joins TRBV12-3 or TRBV12-4 to TRBJ1-5; tentatively, D is TRBD1 (6 bases). V was cut by 6 bases and J by 4 bases, with 13 bases left in between. The CDR3 loop spans 14 amino acids. CDR3 sequence reads: CASSPQGSNQPQHF. Written as DNA, the CDR3 is TGTGCCAGCAGCCCACAGGGCAGTAATCAGCCCCAGCATTTT.

In its sample, this clone was seen many times. V usage is TRBV2 and J usage is TRBJ1-1; 10 positions match TRBD1. Germline V CDR1 and CDR2: SNHLY, FYNNEI. The V gene end was trimmed by 5 bases and the J gene end by 3 bases; junction bases not matched to a gene: 6. The CDR3 is 15 amino acids. CDR3: CASSSGQGGYTEAFF. In nucleotides, the CDR3 is TGTGCCAGCAGTTCCGGACAGGGGGGGTACACTGAAGCTTTCTTT.

This clone was detected once. The V call is TRBV30, the J call TRBJ2-1; D uncertain. The CDR3 consists of 14 residues. V gave up 0 bases and J gave up 1 base, with 7 bases separating them. Looked up from germline, CDR1 is GTSNPN and CDR2 is SVGIG (reference sequence). The CDR3 DNA is TGTGCCTGGAGTGTACTCGCGTCCTACAATGAGCAGTTCTTC. Encoded protein: CAWSVLASYNEQFF. The full variable domain, rest sourced from reference TRBV30 and TRBJ2-1, is SQTIHQWPATLVQPVGSPLSLECTVEGTSNPNLYWYRQAAGRGLQLLFYSVGIGQISSEVPQNLSASRPQDRQFILSSKKLLLSDSGFYLCAWSVLASYNEQFFGPGTRLTVL.

This clone was seen only a few times. This sequence joins TRBV28 and TRBJ2-5, with 14 bases aligning to TRBD2. The CDR3 spans 18 residues. V trimming: 4 bases; J trimming: 1 base; junction bases outside the gene matches: 8. Per germline, CDR1 MDHEN and CDR2 SYDVKM. This CDR3 reads CASSSLVGTSGGQETQYF. CDR3 DNA: TGTGCCAGCAGTTCCCTCGTCGGGACTAGCGGGGGCCAAGAGACCCAGTACTTC.

The CDR3 spells CASSLPGGAYEQYF. Written as DNA, the CDR3 is TGCGCCAGCAGCTTGCCTGGCGGGGCCTACGAGCAGTACTTC. V is TRBV5-1 and J is TRBJ2-7; weak D call: TRBD2 (6 bases). This CDR3 region has 14 residues. Germline CDR1 and CDR2: SGHRS and YFSETQ. Trimming left V 1 base short and J 2 bases short, with 10 bases between.

This clone appeared a few times. This may stem from a read error, because a much larger clone lies one nucleotide away. This chain joins TRBV10-3 and TRBJ2-7; 10 nucleotides match TRBD2. The CDR3 consists of 16 residues. Germline values: CDR1 ENHRY, CDR2 SYGVKD. The trim removed 4 bases at V and 3 bases at J, leaving 9 bases unmatched. The CDR3 DNA reads TGTGCCATCAGTGTTCCTAGCGGGAGACGTTTCTACGAGCAGTACTTC. Its protein is CAISVPSGRRFYEQYF.

Details on this clone: This could be a read error, since a much larger clone is one nucleotide away. Other DNA variants within this sample encode the same CDR3. The chain couples TRBV18 to TRBJ2-3; D is perhaps TRBD1 (6 bases). The V end lost 3 bases, the J end lost 0 bases, and 13 bases lay between the germline ends. The length of the CDR3 is 16 residues. From germline, CDR1 is KGHSH and CDR2 LQKENI. CDR3 DNA sequence: TGTGCCAGCTCACCCCTCCCTGGACAGAGCACAGATACGCAGTATTTT. Amino acid sequence: CASSPLPGQSTDTQYF.

This clone occurred many times. The chain carries TRBV18 and TRBJ1-1; D ambiguous. Germline V gene lookup returns CDR1 KGHSH and CDR2 LQKENI. V was cut by 3 bases and J by 5 bases, with 16 bases left in between. The CDR3 runs to 15 residues. The CDR3 is CASSPPGLWGTEAFF. CDR3 sequence (DNA): TGTGCCAGCTCACCTCCGGGCCTCTGGGGTACTGAAGCTTTCTTT.

The chain is built from TRBV2 and TRBJ1-2, with D perhaps TRBD1 (5 bases). The CDR3 has 17 amino acids. Looked up from germline, CDR1 is SNHLY and CDR2 is FYNNEI. Trimming stripped 3 bases from V and 5 bases from J, with 22 bases between. CDR3 DNA: TGTGCCAGCAGTGACTGGAGGGACTTTAGAACGGGATATGGCTACACCTTC. Translated: CASSDWRDFRTGYGYTF.

This clone occurred many times. The chain links TRBV6-2 or TRBV6-3 to TRBJ2-5; D unresolved. The germline V gene encodes CDR1 MNHEY and CDR2 SVGEGT. V gave up 7 bases and J gave up 5 bases, with 11 bases separating them. The CDR3 consists of 12 residues. The CDR3: CASTLWGETQYF. CDR3 DNA: TGTGCCAGCACCTTGTGGGGTGAGACCCAGTACTTC.

In its sample, this clone was seen many times. The V and J genes are TRBV2 and TRBJ2-7; D is unclear. There are 12 residues in the CDR3. CDR1 SNHLY and CDR2 FYNNEI come from the germline V gene. The V and J ends lost 4 bases and 3 bases respectively, with 7 bases between them. The CDR3 coding sequence is TGTGCCAGCAGTGGAAGTCTCTACGAGCAGTACTTC. Translation gives CASSGSLYEQYF.

Ten or more counts support this clone. The chain carries TRBV7-9 and TRBJ2-7; TRBD1 agrees at 9 bases. J lost 5 bases, V lost 5 bases, and 4 bases had no gene match. The germline gives CDR1 SEHNR, CDR2 FQNEAQ (reference sequence). The length of the CDR3 is 13 residues. The CDR3 DNA reads TGTGCCAGCAGCCGGGGACAGGGCGACGAGCAGTACTTC. This translates into CASSRGQGDEQYF.

This clone has a count of ten or more. This chain links TRBV20-1 with TRBJ2-7; D is possibly TRBD1 (7 bases). The CDR3 contains 16 residues. Trimming shortened V by 0 bases and J by 0 bases, and 15 bases separated the two germline ends. Looked up from germline, CDR1 is DFQATT and CDR2 is SNEGSKA (reference sequence). Here the CDR3 DNA reads TGCAGTGCTAGAGATCCAGGAGGGACAGACTCCTACGAGCAGTACTTC. Translation: CSARDPGGTDSYEQYF.